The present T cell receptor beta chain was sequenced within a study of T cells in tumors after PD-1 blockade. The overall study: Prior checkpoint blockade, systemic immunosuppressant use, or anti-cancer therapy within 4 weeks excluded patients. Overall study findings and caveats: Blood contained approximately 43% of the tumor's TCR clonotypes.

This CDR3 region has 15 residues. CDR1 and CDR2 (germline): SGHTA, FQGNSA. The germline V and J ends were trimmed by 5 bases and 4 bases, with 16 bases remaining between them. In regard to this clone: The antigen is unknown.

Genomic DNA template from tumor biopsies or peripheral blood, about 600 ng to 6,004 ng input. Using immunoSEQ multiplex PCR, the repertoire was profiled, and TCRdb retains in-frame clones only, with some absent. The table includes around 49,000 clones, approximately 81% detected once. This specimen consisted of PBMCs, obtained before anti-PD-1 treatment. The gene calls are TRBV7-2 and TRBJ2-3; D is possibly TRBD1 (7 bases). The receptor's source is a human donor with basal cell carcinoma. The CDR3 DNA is TGTGCCAGCAGCCGTAGACAGGGAGGTTCAGATACGCAGTATTTT. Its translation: CASSRRQGGSDTQYF.